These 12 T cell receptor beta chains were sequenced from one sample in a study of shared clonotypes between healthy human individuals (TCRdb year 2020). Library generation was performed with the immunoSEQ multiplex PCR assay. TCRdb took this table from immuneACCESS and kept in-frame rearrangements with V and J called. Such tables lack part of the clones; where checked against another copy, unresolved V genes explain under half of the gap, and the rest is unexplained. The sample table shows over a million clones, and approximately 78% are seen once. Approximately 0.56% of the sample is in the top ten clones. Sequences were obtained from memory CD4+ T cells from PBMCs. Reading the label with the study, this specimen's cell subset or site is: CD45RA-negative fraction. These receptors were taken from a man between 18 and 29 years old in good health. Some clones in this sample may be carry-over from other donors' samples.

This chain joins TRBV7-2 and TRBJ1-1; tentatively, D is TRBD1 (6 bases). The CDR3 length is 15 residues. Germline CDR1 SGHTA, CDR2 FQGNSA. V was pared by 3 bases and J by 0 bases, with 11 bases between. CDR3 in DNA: TGTGCCAGCAGCTTCTCGGGACATTTGAACACTGAAGCTTTCTTT. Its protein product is CASSFSGHLNTEAFF.

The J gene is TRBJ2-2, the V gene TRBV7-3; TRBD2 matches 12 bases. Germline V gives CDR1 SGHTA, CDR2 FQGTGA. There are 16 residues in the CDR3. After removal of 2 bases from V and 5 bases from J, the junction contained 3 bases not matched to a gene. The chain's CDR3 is CASSLLAGGRTGELFF. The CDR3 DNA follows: TGTGCCAGCAGCTTACTAGCGGGAGGGCGGACCGGGGAGCTGTTTTTT. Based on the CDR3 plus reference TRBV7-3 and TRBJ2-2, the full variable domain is GAGVSQTPSNKVTEKGKYVELRCDPISGHTALYWYRQSLGQGPEFLIYFQGTGAADDSGLPNDRFFAVRPEGSVSTLKIQRTERGDSAVYLCASSLLAGGRTGELFFGEGSRLTVL.

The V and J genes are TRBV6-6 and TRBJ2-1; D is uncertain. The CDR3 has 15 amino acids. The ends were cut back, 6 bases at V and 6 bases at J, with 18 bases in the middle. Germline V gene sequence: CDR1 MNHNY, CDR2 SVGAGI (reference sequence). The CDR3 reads CASSQRVTTTNEQFF. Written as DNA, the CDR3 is TGTGCCAGCAGCCAACGTGTCACAACCACCAATGAGCAGTTCTTC.

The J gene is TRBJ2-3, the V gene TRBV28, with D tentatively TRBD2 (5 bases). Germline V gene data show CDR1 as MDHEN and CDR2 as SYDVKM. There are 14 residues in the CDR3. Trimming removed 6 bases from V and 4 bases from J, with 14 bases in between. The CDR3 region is CASSLGGSPDTQYF. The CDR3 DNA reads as TGTGCCAGCAGCCTCGGAGGCTCCCCAGATACGCAGTATTTT.

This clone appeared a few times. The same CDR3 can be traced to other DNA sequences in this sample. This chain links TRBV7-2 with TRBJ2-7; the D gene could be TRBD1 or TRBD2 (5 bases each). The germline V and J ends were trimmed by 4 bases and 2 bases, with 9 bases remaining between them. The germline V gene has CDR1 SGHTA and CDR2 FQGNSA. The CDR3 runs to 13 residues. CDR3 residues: CASSSGLAYEQYF. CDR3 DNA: TGTGCCAGCAGCTCGGGGCTAGCCTACGAGCAGTACTTC.

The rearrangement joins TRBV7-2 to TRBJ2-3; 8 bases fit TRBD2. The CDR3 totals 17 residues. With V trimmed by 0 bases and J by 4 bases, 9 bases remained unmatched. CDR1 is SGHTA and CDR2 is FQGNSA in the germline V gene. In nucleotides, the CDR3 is TGTGCCAGCAGCTTAGCGCGGTCGGGAGGGTCAGCAGATACGCAGTATTTT. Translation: CASSLARSGGSADTQYF.

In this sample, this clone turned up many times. The CDR3 DNA follows: TGTGCCAGCAGATACCACAGGTTAGGGCAGCCCCAGCATTTT. Translating it yields CASRYHRLGQPQHF. The chain has TRBV28 and TRBJ1-5; possibly TRBD1 for D (5 bases). Deletions cut 6 bases from V and 7 bases from J, with 16 bases between. CDR1 is MDHEN and CDR2 is SYDVKM in the germline V gene. The CDR3 has 14 amino acids.

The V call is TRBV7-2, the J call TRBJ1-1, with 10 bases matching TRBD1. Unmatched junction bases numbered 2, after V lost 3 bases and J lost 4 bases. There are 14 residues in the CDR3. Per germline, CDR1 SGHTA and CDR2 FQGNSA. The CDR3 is CASSLTGGGTEAFF. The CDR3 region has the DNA TGTGCCAGCAGCTTGACAGGGGGCGGCACTGAAGCTTTCTTT.

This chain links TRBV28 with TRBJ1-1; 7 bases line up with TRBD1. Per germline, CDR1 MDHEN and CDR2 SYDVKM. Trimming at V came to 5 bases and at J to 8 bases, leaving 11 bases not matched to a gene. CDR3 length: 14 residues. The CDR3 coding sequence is TGTGCCAGCAGTCTCTCCCTACCGACAGGGGAAGCTTTCTTT. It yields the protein CASSLSLPTGEAFF.

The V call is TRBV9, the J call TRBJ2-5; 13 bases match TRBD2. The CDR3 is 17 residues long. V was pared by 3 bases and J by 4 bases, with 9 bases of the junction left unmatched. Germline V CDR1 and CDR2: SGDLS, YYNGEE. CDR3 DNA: TGTGCCAGCAGCGGAGGAAGGACTAGCGGGAGTGGAGAGACCCAGTACTTC. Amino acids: CASSGGRTSGSGETQYF. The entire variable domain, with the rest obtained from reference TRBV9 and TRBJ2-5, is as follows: DSGVTQTPKHLITATGQRVTLRCSPRSGDLSVYWYQQSLDQGLQFLIQYYNGEERAKGNILERFSAQQFPDLHSELNLSSLELGDSALYFCASSGGRTSGSGETQYFGPGTRLLVL.

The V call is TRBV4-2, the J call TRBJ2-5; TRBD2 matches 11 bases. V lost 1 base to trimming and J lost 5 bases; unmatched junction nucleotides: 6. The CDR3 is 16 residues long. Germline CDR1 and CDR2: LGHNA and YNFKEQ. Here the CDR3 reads CASSQVLAGGGETQYF. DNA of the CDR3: TGTGCCAGCAGCCAAGTTCTAGCGGGAGGAGGGGAGACCCAGTACTTC.

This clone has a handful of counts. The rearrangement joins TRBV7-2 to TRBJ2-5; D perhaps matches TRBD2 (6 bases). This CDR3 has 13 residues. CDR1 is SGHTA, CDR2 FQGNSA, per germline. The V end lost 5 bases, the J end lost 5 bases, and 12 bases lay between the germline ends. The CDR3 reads CASSPGGRETQYF. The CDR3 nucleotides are TGTGCCAGCAGCCCCGGGGGTAGGGAGACCCAGTACTTC. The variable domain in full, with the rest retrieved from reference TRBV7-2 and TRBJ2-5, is GAGVSQSPSNKVTEKGKDVELRCDPISGHTALYWYRQSLGQGLEFLIYFQGNSAPDKSGLPSDRFSAERTGGSVSTLTIQRTQQEDSAVYLCASSPGGRETQYFGPGTRLLVL.